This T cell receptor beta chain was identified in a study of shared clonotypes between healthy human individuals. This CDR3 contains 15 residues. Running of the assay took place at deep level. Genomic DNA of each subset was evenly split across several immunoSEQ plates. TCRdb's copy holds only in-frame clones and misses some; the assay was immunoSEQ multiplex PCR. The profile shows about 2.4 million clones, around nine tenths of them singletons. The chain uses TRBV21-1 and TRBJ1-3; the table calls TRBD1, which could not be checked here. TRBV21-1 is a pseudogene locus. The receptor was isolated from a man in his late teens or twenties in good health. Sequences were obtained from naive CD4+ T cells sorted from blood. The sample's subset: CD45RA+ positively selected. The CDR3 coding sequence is TGTGCCAGCAACCCCACGGGCAGGGCTGGAAACACCATATATTTT. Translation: CASNPTGRAGNTIYF.